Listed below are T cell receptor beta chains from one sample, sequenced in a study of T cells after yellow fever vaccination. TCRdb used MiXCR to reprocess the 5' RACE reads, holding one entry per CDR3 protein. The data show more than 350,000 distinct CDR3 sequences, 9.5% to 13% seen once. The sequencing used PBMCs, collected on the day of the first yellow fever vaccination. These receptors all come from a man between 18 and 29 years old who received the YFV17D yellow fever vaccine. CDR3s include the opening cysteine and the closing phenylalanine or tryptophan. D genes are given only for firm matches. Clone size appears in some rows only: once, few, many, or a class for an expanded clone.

TGTGCCAGCAAGAGAGGGGGCTCCAATCAGCCCCAGCATTTT	CASKRGGSNQPQHF	few	TRBV6-5	TRBJ1-5	TRBD1
TGCAGTGCTAAAAAGACAGGTAGCTCCTACAATGAGCAGTTCTTC	CSAKKTGSSYNEQFF	-	TRBV20-1	TRBJ2-1	-
TGTGCCAGCAGCTTACCCGGGGCCACCGGGGAGCTGTTTTTT	CASSLPGATGELFF	-	TRBV11-2	TRBJ2-2	-
TGTGCCAGCAGCTTGGTTTCTTCCGGGGAGCTGTTTTTT	CASSLVSSGELFF	many	TRBV5-5	TRBJ2-2	-
TGTGCCAGCAGCACGACGGGACTCACGAACACCGGGGAGCTGTTTTTT	CASSTTGLTNTGELFF	-	TRBV7-6	TRBJ2-2	-
TGCGCCAGCAGAGACCCTAGGGCGGGTAGCACAGATACGCAGTATTTT	CASRDPRAGSTDTQYF	few	TRBV10-2	TRBJ2-3	-
TGCAGTGCTAGGGACCCGCGGGGTGGAGATACGCAGTATTTT	CSARDPRGGDTQYF	-	TRBV20-1	TRBJ2-3	-
TGTGCCGGCCGACAGGACGAAGGACCAGAAGCTTTCTTT	CAGRQDEGPEAFF	few	TRBV6-6	TRBJ1-1	-
TGTGCCAGCTGCCAGGAGGTCTGGGGCGGGGGAGGTTTTGGGAATGAGCAGTTCTTC	CASCQEVWGGGGFGNEQFF	-	TRBV3-1	TRBJ2-1	TRBD2
TGCAGTGCGACGGAGAACACTGAAGCTTTCTTT	CSATENTEAFF	few	TRBV20-1	TRBJ1-1	-
TGTGCCACCAGTGATTCCCGGACAGGCTCACACATTCAGTACTTC	CATSDSRTGSHIQYF	-	TRBV24-1	TRBJ2-4	TRBD1
TGCGCCAGCAGAGTAGAGAACACCGGGGAGCTGTTTTTT	CASRVENTGELFF	few	TRBV5-1	TRBJ2-2	-
TGCAGTGCTACTCGGGGTCCCGGGGCCAACGTCCTGACTTTC	CSATRGPGANVLTF	few	TRBV20-1	TRBJ2-6	-
TGTGCCAGCAGCCAGGTTTTTGGGGGGACCACTGAAGCTTTCTTT	CASSQVFGGTTEAFF	many	TRBV7-9	TRBJ1-1	-
TGTGCCTACGCATGGACAGGCTCCTACGAGCAGTACTTC	CAYAWTGSYEQYF	few	TRBV30	TRBJ2-7	TRBD1
TGCGCCAGCAGCTCCTTAGGGGGGGCGTCCAATGAGCAGTTCTTC	CASSSLGGASNEQFF	few	TRBV4-1	TRBJ2-1	-
TGTGCCAGCAGCCTGACTAGCGGGGGGGCAATTGGGACAGATACGCAGTATTTT	CASSLTSGGAIGTDTQYF	few	TRBV6-1	TRBJ2-3	TRBD2
TGTGCCAGCAGTTACGACAGCTTCTCACCCCTCCACTTT	CASSYDSFSPLHF	few	TRBV6-5	TRBJ1-6	-
TGTGCCACCCGACTAGCGGGGGCCGGCTACAATGAGCAGTTCTTC	CATRLAGAGYNEQFF	-	TRBV6-2/TRBV6-3	TRBJ2-1	TRBD2
TGTGCCAGCAGCACCGGACGGGGACGGAGGGCCCAGTACTTC	CASSTGRGRRAQYF	-	TRBV7-9	TRBJ2-5	-
TGCAGCGTTGCGGGCGGCTACACCTTC	CSVAGGYTF	few	TRBV29-1	TRBJ1-2	-
TGCAGCGTTGACCCTCGCAACAGCGACGTGGGAGCAGATACGCAGTATTTT	CSVDPRNSDVGADTQYF	many	TRBV29-1	TRBJ2-3	-
TGTGCCAGCAGCTTCATGGGGGCAGATAATTCACCCCTCCACTTT	CASSFMGADNSPLHF	many	TRBV7-9	TRBJ1-6	-
TGTGCCAGCAGTTTAAGAGGGGGCCTGGAGCCCCAGCATTTT	CASSLRGGLEPQHF	-	TRBV12-3/TRBV12-4	TRBJ1-5	TRBD1
TGCGCCAGCAGCCCCGGGACAGGGGGCGATACGCAGTATTTT	CASSPGTGGDTQYF	many	TRBV18	TRBJ2-3	TRBD1